This TCR beta chain was found in a study of regulatory T cells in long-lasting Graves disease. Stated time point: persistent/refractory GD, antithyroid drugs over 5 years with positive TRAb. The TCR library was made from RNA extracted from PBMCs. Whole-study findings and limits: With persistent disease, TRBV28, TRBJ1-2 and TRBJ2-5 were the favored segments.

This clonotype has just a few counts. Its target is not known. With iRepertoire HTBI primers and Arm-PCR of CDR3 regions, TCR beta libraries were built. TCRdb re-analysed the multiplex PCR reads in MiXCR, keeping a single row per CDR3 protein. The table shows 600,000 to 850,000 distinct CDR3 sequences, with 25% to 35% occurring only once. The germline V gene has CDR1 SGHRS and CDR2 YFSETQ. V lost 4 bases and J 8 bases, leaving 12 bases between the germline ends. The CDR3 is 13 residues long. This receptor was obtained from a female donor with Graves disease. The J gene is TRBJ1-4, the V gene TRBV5-1; D gene uncertain. The source was peripheral blood mononuclear cells (PBMCs), collected when the disease was refractory, from a patient treated with antithyroid drugs. The CDR3 here is CASSTAAGEKLFF. DNA for the CDR3: TGCGCCAGCAGCACGGCCGCCGGGGAAAAACTGTTTTTT. The full variable domain, its missing parts supplied by reference TRBV5-1 and TRBJ1-4, is KAGVTQTPRYLIKTRGQQVTLSCSPISGHRSVSWYQQTPGQGLQFLFEYFSETQRNKGNFPGRFSGRQFSNSRSEMNVSTLELGDSALYLCASSTAAGEKLFFGSGTQLSVL.